What follows are 23 T cell receptor beta chains derived from one specimen sequenced in a study of cytomegalovirus exposure and HLA in healthy donors. The PCR used 60 Vbeta and 13 Jbeta primers. Measured with immunoSEQ multiplex PCR; TCRdb has only the in-frame clones, and not every one. This sample yields about 43,000 clones, of which about 64% are seen a single time; approximately 12% belongs to the top ten. Sequenced: PBMCs. These receptors all come from a man aged 55 to 69 in good health and CMV-seropositive.

This clone was counted a few times. V gene TRBV27 combines with J gene TRBJ2-5; 7 nucleotides align to TRBD1. The assigned J gene may be wrong: the sequence end matches TRBJ2-7 better. The CDR3 extends over 14 amino acids. Germline V CDR1 and CDR2: MNHEY, SMNVEV (reference sequence). The CDR3 sequence is CASSWSGQPYEQYF. The CDR3, as DNA: TGTGCCAGCAGTTGGTCGGGACAGCCTTACGAGCAGTACTTC.

V gene TRBV6-5 combines with J gene TRBJ1-1; maybe TRBD1 (6 bases). CDR1 and CDR2 (germline): MNHEY, SVGAGI. V was cut by 8 bases and J by 1 base, with 8 bases left in between. This CDR3 has 12 amino acids. This CDR3 is CASQGPNTEAFF. CDR3 nucleotide sequence: TGTGCCAGCCAGGGGCCGAACACTGAAGCTTTCTTT.

The gene calls are TRBV4-1 and TRBJ2-3; the match to TRBD1 covers 8 bases. The CDR3 contains 14 residues. Losses at the gene ends were 3 bases for V and 2 bases for J; bases not matched to a gene: 1. Germline V gene data show CDR1 as MGHRA and CDR2 as YSYEKL. The chain's CDR3 is CASSQTGDTDTQYF. Here the CDR3 DNA reads TGCGCCAGCAGCCAGACAGGGGACACAGATACGCAGTATTTT.

The rearrangement links TRBV10-2 to TRBJ2-1; perhaps TRBD2 as D (5 bases). Germline V gives CDR1 WSHSY, CDR2 SAAADI. V lost 6 bases, J lost 8 bases, and 11 bases lay in between. The CDR3 contains 12 residues. The CDR3 spells CASRGSGYEQFF. The CDR3 coding sequence is TGCGCCAGCAGGGGGAGTGGATATGAGCAGTTCTTC.

The chain combines TRBV4-3 with TRBJ2-5, with 12 bases aligning to TRBD2. Germline CDR1 reads LGHNA; CDR2 reads YSLEER. The ends lost 0 bases at V and 4 bases at J; junction bases unmatched: 9. This CDR3 comprises 18 residues. CDR3 bases: TGCGCCAGCAGCCAAGATTTGCGACTAGCGGGAGTGGGAGAGACCCAGTACTTC. Its protein product is CASSQDLRLAGVGETQYF.

The chain uses TRBV29-1 and TRBJ2-2, with 9 bases matching TRBD1. This CDR3 is 15 amino acids long. J gave up 6 bases and V 1 base, and 6 bases lay outside the gene matches. In germline, CDR1 is SQVTM, CDR2 ANQGSEA. This chain's CDR3 is CSVEVRDREAGELFF. The CDR3 DNA reads TGCAGCGTTGAAGTACGGGACAGGGAGGCCGGGGAGCTGTTTTTT.

V gene TRBV15 combines with J gene TRBJ2-4; 12 bases are a match to TRBD2. V gave up 8 bases and J gave up 0 bases; unmatched junction bases: 11. Germline CDR1 LNHNV, CDR2 YYDKDF (reference sequence). CDR3 length: 18 residues. The CDR3 loop reads CATATGLAGPIAKNIQYF. The CDR3 DNA sequence: TGTGCCACCGCGACCGGACTAGCGGGACCCATAGCCAAAAACATTCAGTACTTC.

The chain employs TRBV6-1 and TRBJ2-7, with 8 bases matching TRBD2. Germline V CDR1 and CDR2: MNHNS, SASEGT. The CDR3 loop spans 13 amino acids. J gave up 6 bases and V 6 bases, and 7 bases lay outside the gene matches. The DNA of the CDR3 is TGTGCCAGCAGCGGAGCGGGAGACCGCGAGCAGTACTTC. It specifies CASSGAGDREQYF.

The rearrangement joins TRBV21-1 to TRBJ2-7; TRBD2 reflects the table's D call only, with no check against the DNA. TRBV21-1 is labeled a pseudogene. The CDR3 loop spans 13 amino acids. The CDR3 nucleotides read TGTGCCAGCAGCAAAAGGTCGGGGGGTGAGCAGTACTTC. Protein product: CASSKRSGGEQYF.

The chain joins TRBV5-1 to TRBJ1-1; weak D call: TRBD1 (6 bases). Trimming removed 3 bases from V and 0 bases from J, with 15 bases in between. CDR3 length: 16 amino acids. Per germline, CDR1 SGHRS and CDR2 YFSETQ. The CDR3 region has the DNA TGCGCCAGCAGCTACCTGACAGGCCTTATGAACACTGAAGCTTTCTTT. It translates to CASSYLTGLMNTEAFF.

This chain links TRBV19 with TRBJ2-7, with 11 bases aligning to TRBD1. The germline CDR1 and CDR2 sequences are LNHDA and SQIVND (reference sequence). The CDR3 covers 15 residues. With V trimmed by 3 bases and J by 3 bases, 4 bases remained unmatched. DNA of the CDR3: TGTGCCAGTAGTATTTCCGGGACAGGGGGCTACGAGCAGTACTTC. It yields the protein CASSISGTGGYEQYF.

The chain combines TRBV28 with TRBJ1-4; D uncertain. Germline loops: CDR1 MDHEN, CDR2 SYDVKM. The CDR3 consists of 15 residues. V dropped 6 bases and J dropped 0 bases, with 11 bases sitting between them. The DNA for the CDR3 is TGTGCCAGCAGCTTTCTAGGAGCAACTAATGAAAAACTGTTTTTT. It specifies CASSFLGATNEKLFF.

This clone has a handful of counts. The chain combines TRBV2 with TRBJ2-5, with 9 bases identical to TRBD1. The CDR3 extends over 15 amino acids. The V segment lost 5 bases and the J segment 5 bases; nucleotides outside the gene matches: 9. Germline CDR1 SNHLY, CDR2 FYNNEI. The CDR3 region has the DNA TGTGCCAGCAGTCCTAACAGGGGGCGAATGGAGACCCAGTACTTC. This translates into CASSPNRGRMETQYF.

This clone was picked up a small number of times. V gene TRBV4-3 combines with J gene TRBJ2-7, with a possible D match to TRBD1 (5 bases). The germline V gene encodes CDR1 LGHNA and CDR2 YSLEER. Trimming stripped 6 bases from V and 0 bases from J, with 21 bases between. CDR3 length: 17 amino acids. Written as DNA, the CDR3 is TGCGCCAGCAGTCAAAGGATCACTCGACAGAGCTCCTACGAGCAGTACTTC. Protein sequence: CASSQRITRQSSYEQYF.

The rearrangement joins TRBV10-3 to TRBJ2-2; maybe TRBD1 (5 bases). Germline V gene sequence: CDR1 ENHRY, CDR2 SYGVKD. V was trimmed by 4 bases and J by 4 bases, leaving 13 bases between them. This CDR3 comprises 15 residues. CDR3 DNA: TGTGCCATCAGTGGTGGGGCTCGAGGCACCGGGGAGCTGTTTTTT. As protein: CAISGGARGTGELFF.

This clone was seen only a few times. The V and J genes are TRBV5-1 and TRBJ2-5, with D possibly TRBD2 on 5 matching bases. Germline assignment: CDR1 SGHRS and CDR2 YFSETQ. The V end lost 4 bases, the J end lost 5 bases, and 18 bases lay between the germline ends. The CDR3 has 15 amino acids. The CDR3 DNA sequence: TGCGCCAGCAGCACGGGCCTAAGGACGGGGGAGACCCAGTACTTC. Amino acids: CASSTGLRTGETQYF.

This clone was counted only a few times. This chain connects TRBV10-2 to TRBJ2-5, with TRBD2 as a possible D gene (6 bases). The CDR3 totals 13 residues. Germline-derived CDR1 and CDR2 are WSHSY and SAAADI. Trimming stripped 2 bases from V and 2 bases from J, with 6 bases between. This chain's CDR3 is CASSEREQETQYF. The DNA for the CDR3 is TGCGCCAGCAGTGAGCGGGAGCAAGAGACCCAGTACTTC.

In its sample, this clone was seen a few times. The chain combines TRBV7-2 with TRBJ1-3, with 7 bases identical to TRBD1. This CDR3 has 16 residues. Germline-derived CDR1 and CDR2 are SGHTA and FQGNSA. The V gene end was trimmed by 5 bases and the J gene end by 7 bases; junction bases not matched to a gene: 14. CDR3: CASSNPTGAKTNTIYF. The CDR3 bases are TGTGCCAGCAGCAATCCTACAGGGGCTAAAACGAACACCATATATTTT.

This clone appeared a few times. The chain links TRBV10-3 to TRBJ2-1; 14 bases align to TRBD2. V lost 5 bases to trimming and J lost 9 bases; unmatched junction nucleotides: 6. The germline gives CDR1 ENHRY, CDR2 SYGVKD. CDR3 length: 15 residues. CDR3 sequence: CAISSGTSGSIEQFF. The CDR3 bases are TGTGCCATCAGTTCCGGGACTAGCGGGAGTATTGAGCAGTTCTTC.

The J gene is TRBJ2-2, the V gene TRBV5-1, with D possibly being TRBD2 (5 bases). Trimming left V 0 bases short and J 4 bases short, with 16 bases between. The CDR3 has 17 amino acids. Germline CDR1 and CDR2: SGHRS and YFSETQ. The CDR3 DNA follows: TGCGCCAGCAGCTTGGCCCTTGGTGGGAGTACCACCGGGGAGCTGTTTTTT. Protein: CASSLALGGSTTGELFF.

This clone is a singleton in its sample. The rearrangement uses TRBV19 and TRBJ2-1, with TRBD1 matching over 8 bases. CDR1 LNHDA and CDR2 SQIVND come from the germline V gene (reference sequence). The CDR3 sequence is 16 residues long. The J segment lost 4 bases and the V segment lost 5 bases, leaving 10 bases of the junction unmatched. The CDR3 loop reads CASSVGGRGPYNEQFF. DNA for the CDR3: TGTGCCAGTAGTGTTGGGGGCAGGGGGCCTTACAATGAGCAGTTCTTC.

This clone appeared a single time. The J gene is TRBJ1-2, the V gene TRBV5-6; 10 bases line up with TRBD1. After removal of 3 bases from V and 2 bases from J, the junction contained 10 bases not matched to a gene. The CDR3 loop spans 17 amino acids. CDR1 SGHDT and CDR2 YYEEEE come from the germline V gene. The CDR3 loop is CASSSTGTGAVNYGYTF. For the CDR3, the DNA is TGTGCCAGCAGCTCCACCGGGACAGGGGCCGTCAACTATGGCTACACCTTC.

The chain is built from TRBV4-1 and TRBJ2-3; maybe TRBD2 (5 bases). This CDR3 comprises 18 residues. The germline V gene encodes CDR1 MGHRA and CDR2 YSYEKL. V gave up 4 bases and J gave up 4 bases, with 24 bases separating them. The CDR3 reads CASSRAIIGGGPADTQYF. CDR3 nucleotides: TGCGCCAGCAGCCGGGCTATAATAGGCGGAGGCCCGGCAGATACGCAGTATTTT.